The present entry profiles one T cell receptor beta chain with its context. Its antigen is unknown. TRB amplification used 250 ng of peripheral blood genomic DNA. One tube held mixed TRB-A and TRB-B primer pools for touch-down PCR. TCRdb re-analyzed the multiplex PCR reads; it lists each CDR3 protein once, without DNA. This sample's table has roughly 11,000 distinct CDR3 sequences. The CDR3 has 15 amino acids. Germline assignment: CDR1 LNHDA and CDR2 SQIVND (reference sequence). These data belong to a study of T cell clusters in autoimmune cytopenias. Study observations and caveats: No cluster-lack signature appeared between secondary cytopenia and chronic lymphocytic leukemia patients, apparently due to lymphoma masking.

These records were also assigned to another study, of T cell repertoires in aging, cancer and after chemotherapy. That work contributes: About 8.8 million TCR reads made up the full dataset. Compared with age-matched healthy donors, untreated hematological or solid cancer patients showed higher blood TCR clonality.

This chain connects TRBV19 to TRBJ1-5; TCRdb selects TRBD1, and the lack of DNA leaves this call unchecked. Sequencing was carried out using peripheral blood. This clonotype was obtained from a human donor in good health. The CDR3 region is CASSQARQGGQPQHF.